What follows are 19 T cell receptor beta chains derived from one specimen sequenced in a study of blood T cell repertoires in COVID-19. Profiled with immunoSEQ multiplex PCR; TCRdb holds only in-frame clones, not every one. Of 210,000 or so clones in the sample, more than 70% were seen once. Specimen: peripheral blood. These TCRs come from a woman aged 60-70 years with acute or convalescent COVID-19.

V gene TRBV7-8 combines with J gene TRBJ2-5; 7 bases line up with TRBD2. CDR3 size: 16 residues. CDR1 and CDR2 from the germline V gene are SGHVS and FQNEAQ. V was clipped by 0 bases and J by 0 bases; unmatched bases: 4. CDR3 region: CASSLAWGGYQETQYF. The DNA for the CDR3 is TGTGCCAGCAGCTTAGCTTGGGGGGGATACCAAGAGACCCAGTACTTC.

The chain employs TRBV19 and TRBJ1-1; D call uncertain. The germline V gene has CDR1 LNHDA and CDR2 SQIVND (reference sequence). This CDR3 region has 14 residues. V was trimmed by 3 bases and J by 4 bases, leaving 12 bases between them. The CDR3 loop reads CASSIEGWGTEAFF. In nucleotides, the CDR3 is TGTGCCAGTAGTATTGAGGGCTGGGGCACTGAAGCTTTCTTT.

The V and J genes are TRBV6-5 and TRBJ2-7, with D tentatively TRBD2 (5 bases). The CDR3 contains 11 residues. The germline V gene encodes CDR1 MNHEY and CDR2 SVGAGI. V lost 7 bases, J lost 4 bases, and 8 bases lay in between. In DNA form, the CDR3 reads TGTGCCAGCACGAGGGCTTACGAGCAGTACTTC. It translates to CASTRAYEQYF.

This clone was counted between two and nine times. This CDR3 reads CAWMEGTYEQYF. CDR3 sequence (DNA): TGTGCCTGGATGGAGGGAACCTACGAGCAGTACTTC. The V call is TRBV30, the J call TRBJ2-7; D may be TRBD2 (6 bases). The CDR3 is 12 residues long. The germline V and J ends were trimmed by 4 bases and 2 bases, with 9 bases remaining between them. CDR1 is GTSNPN and CDR2 is SVGIG in the germline V gene (reference sequence).

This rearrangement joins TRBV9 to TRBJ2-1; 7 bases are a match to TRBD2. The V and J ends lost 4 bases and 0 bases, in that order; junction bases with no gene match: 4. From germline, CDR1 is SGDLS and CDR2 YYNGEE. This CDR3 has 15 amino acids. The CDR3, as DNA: TGTGCCAGCAGCTCTCGACTAGCCTCCTACAATGAGCAGTTCTTC. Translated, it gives CASSSRLASYNEQFF. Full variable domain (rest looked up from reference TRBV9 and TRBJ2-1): DSGVTQTPKHLITATGQRVTLRCSPRSGDLSVYWYQQSLDQGLQFLIQYYNGEERAKGNILERFSAQQFPDLHSELNLSSLELGDSALYFCASSSRLASYNEQFFGPGTRLTVL.

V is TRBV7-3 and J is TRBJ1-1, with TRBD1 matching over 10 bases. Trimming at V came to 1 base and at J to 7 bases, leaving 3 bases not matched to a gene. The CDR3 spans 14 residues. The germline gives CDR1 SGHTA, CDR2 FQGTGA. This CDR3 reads CASSLRGTGDEAFF. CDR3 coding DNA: TGTGCCAGCAGCTTAAGAGGGACAGGGGATGAAGCTTTCTTT.

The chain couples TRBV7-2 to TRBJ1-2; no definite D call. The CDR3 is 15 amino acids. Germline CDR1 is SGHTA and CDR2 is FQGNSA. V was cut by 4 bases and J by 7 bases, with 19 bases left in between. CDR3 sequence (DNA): TGTGCCAGCAGCTCGCGGACTAATATGGAATCTGGCTACACCTTC. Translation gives CASSSRTNMESGYTF. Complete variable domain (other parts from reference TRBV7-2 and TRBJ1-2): GAGVSQSPSNKVTEKGKDVELRCDPISGHTALYWYRQSLGQGLEFLIYFQGNSAPDKSGLPSDRFSAERTGGSVSTLTIQRTQQEDSAVYLCASSSRTNMESGYTFGSGTRLTVV.

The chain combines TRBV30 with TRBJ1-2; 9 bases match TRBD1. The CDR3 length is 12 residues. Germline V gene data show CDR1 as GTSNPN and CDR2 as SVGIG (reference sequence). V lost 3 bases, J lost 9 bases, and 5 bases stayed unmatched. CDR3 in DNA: TGTGCCTGGAGGGACAGGGGCAATCGCTACACCTTC. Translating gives CAWRDRGNRYTF.

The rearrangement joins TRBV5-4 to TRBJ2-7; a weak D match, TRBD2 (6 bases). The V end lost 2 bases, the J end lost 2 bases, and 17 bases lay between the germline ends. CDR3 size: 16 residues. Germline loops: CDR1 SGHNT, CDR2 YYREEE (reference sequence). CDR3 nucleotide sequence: TGTGCCAGCAGCTTAGGATTGGGGACTTCAACCTACGAGCAGTACTTC. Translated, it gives CASSLGLGTSTYEQYF.

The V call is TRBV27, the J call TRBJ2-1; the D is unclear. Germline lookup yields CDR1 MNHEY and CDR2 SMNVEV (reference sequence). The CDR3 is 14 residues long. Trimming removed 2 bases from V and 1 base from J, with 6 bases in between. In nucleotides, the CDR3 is TGTGCCAGCAGTTTAGGCAGTTCCTACAATGAGCAGTTCTTC. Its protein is CASSLGSSYNEQFF.

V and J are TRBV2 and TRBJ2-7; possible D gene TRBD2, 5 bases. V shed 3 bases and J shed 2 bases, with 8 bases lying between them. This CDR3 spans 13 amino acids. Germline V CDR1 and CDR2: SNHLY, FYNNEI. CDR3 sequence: CASSEDGAYEQYF. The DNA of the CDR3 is TGTGCCAGCAGTGAGGACGGGGCCTACGAGCAGTACTTC.

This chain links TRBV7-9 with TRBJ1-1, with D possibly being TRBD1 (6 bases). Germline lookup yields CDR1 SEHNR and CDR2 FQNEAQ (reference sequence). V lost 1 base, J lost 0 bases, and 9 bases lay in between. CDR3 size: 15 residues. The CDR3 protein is CASSLGQGMNTEAFF. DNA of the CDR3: TGTGCCAGCAGCTTAGGGCAGGGGATGAACACTGAAGCTTTCTTT.

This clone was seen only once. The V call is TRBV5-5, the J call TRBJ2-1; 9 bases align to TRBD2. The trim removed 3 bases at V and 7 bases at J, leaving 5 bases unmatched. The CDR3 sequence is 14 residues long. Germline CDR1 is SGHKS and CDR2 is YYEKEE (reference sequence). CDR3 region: CASSSGTSRNEQFF. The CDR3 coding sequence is TGTGCCAGCAGCTCCGGGACTAGCCGTAATGAGCAGTTCTTC.

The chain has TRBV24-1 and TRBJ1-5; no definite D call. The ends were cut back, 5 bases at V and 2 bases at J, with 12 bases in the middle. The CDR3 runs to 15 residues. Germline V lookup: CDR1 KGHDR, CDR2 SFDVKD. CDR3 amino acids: CATSASEWGNQPQHF. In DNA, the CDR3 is TGTGCCACCAGTGCTTCGGAGTGGGGCAATCAGCCCCAGCATTTT.

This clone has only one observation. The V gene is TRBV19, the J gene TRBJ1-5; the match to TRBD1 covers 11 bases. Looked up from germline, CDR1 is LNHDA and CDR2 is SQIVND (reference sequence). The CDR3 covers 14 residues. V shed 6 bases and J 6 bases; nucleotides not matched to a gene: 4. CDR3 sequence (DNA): TGTGCCAGTAGGGACAGGGGGCGAGGTCAGCCCCAGCATTTT. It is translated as CASRDRGRGQPQHF.

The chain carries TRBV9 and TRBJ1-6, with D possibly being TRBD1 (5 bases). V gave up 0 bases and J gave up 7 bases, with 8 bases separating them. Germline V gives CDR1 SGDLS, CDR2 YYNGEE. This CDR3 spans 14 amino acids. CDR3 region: CASSVEGPNSPLHF. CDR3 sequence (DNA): TGTGCCAGCAGCGTAGAGGGGCCGAATTCACCCCTCCACTTT.

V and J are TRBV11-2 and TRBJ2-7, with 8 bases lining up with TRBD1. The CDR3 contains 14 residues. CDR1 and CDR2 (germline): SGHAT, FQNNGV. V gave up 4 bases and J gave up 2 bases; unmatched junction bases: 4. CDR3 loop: CASSSGGGAYEQYF. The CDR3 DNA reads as TGTGCCAGCAGCTCAGGGGGCGGGGCCTACGAGCAGTACTTC.

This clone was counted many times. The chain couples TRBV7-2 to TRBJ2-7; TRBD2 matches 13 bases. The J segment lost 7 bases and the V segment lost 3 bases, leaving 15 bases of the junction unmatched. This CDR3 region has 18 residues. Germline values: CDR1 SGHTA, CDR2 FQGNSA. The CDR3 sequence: CASSLEALRLAGGVEQYF. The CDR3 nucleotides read TGTGCCAGCAGCTTGGAAGCGTTGAGACTAGCGGGAGGAGTGGAGCAGTACTTC.

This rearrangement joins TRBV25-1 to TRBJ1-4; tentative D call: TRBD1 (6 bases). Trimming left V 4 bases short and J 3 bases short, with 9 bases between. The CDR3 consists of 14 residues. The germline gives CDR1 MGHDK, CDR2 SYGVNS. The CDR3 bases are TGTGCCAGCAGTGTACAGGGATCTAATGAAAAACTGTTTTTT. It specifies CASSVQGSNEKLFF.